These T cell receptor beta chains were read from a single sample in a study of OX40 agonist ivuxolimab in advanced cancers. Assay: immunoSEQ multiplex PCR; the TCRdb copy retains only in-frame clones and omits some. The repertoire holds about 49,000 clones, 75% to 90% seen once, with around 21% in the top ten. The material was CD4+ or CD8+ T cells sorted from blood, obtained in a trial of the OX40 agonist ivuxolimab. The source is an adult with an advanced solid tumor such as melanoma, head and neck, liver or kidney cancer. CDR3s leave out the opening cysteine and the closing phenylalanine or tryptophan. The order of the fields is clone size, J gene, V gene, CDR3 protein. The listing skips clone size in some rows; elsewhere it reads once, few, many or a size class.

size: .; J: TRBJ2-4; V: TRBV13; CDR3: ASSLELGAKNIQY
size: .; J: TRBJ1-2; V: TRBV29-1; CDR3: SVDARDILYGYT
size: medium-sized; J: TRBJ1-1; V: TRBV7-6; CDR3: ASSLDRVNTEAF
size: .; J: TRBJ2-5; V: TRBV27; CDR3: ASSPEGETQY
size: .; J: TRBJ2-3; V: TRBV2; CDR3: ASSEAGGPDTQY
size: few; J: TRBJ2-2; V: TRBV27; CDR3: ASSLWGGPNTGELF
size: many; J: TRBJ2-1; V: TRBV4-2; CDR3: ASSPQTASSYNEQF
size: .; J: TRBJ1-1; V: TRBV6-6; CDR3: ASSYETVTLDTEAF
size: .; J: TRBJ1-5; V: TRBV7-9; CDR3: ASSLEGEQPQH
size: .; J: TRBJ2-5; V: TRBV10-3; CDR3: AIGQETQY